This TCR beta chain originates from a study of blood T cell repertoires in COVID-19. Study background: Sample material is recorded as cDNA or gDNA derived from T cells, B-cell-depleted T cells, or PBMCs.

This clone has just one count. Authors' data handling: Reference gene primer amplification gave nucleated cell count estimates. The table came from immunoSEQ multiplex PCR; TCRdb's copy has only in-frame clones and leaves some out. V, J and clone size are taken as reported in that table, and D and trimming were inferred from the DNA itself. The table has 85,000 to 100,000 clones, 80% seen once. Between the trimmed V and J ends, which lost 0 bases and 2 bases, there was a span of 13 bases. Germline-derived CDR1 and CDR2 are LNHNV and YYDKDF (reference sequence). This CDR3 has 16 amino acids. This rearrangement joins TRBV15 to TRBJ1-2; possibly TRBD1 for D (5 bases). The TCR sequence derives from a man in his fifties or sixties who had recovered from COVID-19. What was sequenced was peripheral blood. Here the CDR3 reads CATSREKTGVNYGYTF. The CDR3, as DNA: TGTGCCACCAGCAGAGAAAAAACAGGAGTAAACTATGGCTACACCTTC.